This T cell receptor (beta chain) appears in the sequencing data of a study of cytomegalovirus exposure and HLA in healthy donors. Study-wide findings and caveats: Follow-up analysis later connected one missense variant in DCLRE1C with trimming of TCR beta V- and J-genes. Most of the CMV-associated TCR beta chains (in a later analysis) appeared to be HLA-restricted.

V dropped 3 bases and J dropped 7 bases, with 12 bases sitting between them. The CDR3 totals 13 residues. The germline CDR1 and CDR2 sequences are MGHDK and SYGVNS. Note on this clone: What it binds is unknown.

With 60 Vbeta and 13 Jbeta primers, the PCR was carried out. Sequenced by immunoSEQ multiplex PCR; TCRdb stores in-frame clones only, minus some. This sample has around 72,000 clones, with around 76% found just once. Sequences were obtained from PBMCs. This clonotype was sampled from a middle-aged man in good health and CMV-seronegative. The genes are TRBV25-1 and TRBJ1-1; possible D gene TRBD1, 5 bases. CDR3: CASSEMGLSEAFF. The DNA of the CDR3 is TGTGCCAGCAGTGAGATGGGACTGAGTGAAGCTTTCTTT. The full variable domain, completed using reference TRBV25-1 and TRBJ1-1, is EADIYQTPRYLVIGTGKKITLECSQTMGHDKMYWYQQDPGMELHLIHYSYGVNSTEKGDLSSESTVSRIRTEHFPLTLESARPSHTSQYLCASSEMGLSEAFFGQGTRLTVV.